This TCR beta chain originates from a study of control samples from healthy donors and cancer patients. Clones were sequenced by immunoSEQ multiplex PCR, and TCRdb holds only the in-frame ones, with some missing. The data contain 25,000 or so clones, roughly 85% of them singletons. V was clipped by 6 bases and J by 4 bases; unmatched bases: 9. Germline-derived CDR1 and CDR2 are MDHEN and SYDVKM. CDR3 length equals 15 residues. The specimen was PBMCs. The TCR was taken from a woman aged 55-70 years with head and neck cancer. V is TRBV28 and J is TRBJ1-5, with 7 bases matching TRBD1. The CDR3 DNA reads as TGTGCCAGCAGACAGACAGGGTCTTCAAATCAGCCCCAGCATTTT. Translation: CASRQTGSSNQPQHF.